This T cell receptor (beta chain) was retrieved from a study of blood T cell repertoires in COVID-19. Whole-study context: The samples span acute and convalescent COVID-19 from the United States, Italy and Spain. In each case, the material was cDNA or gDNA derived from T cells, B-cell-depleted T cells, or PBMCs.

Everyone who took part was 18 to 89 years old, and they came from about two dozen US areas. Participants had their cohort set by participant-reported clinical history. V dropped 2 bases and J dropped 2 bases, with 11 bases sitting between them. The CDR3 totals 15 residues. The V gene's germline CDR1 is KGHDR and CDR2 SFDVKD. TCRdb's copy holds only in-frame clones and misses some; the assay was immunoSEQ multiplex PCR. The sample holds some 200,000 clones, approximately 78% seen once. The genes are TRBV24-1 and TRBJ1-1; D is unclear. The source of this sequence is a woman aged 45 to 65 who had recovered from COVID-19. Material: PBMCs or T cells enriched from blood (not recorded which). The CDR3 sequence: CATSDSRERNTEAFF. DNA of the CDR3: TGTGCCACCAGTGATTCGAGGGAGAGAAACACTGAAGCTTTCTTT.